The rows below give T cell receptor beta chains drawn from one sample of a study of blood T cell repertoires in COVID-19. Data came from immunoSEQ multiplex PCR; TCRdb stores just in-frame clones and leaves some out. This sample yields a few hundred thousand clones, of which approximately 82% are seen a single time; about 2% belongs to the top ten. The sample was peripheral blood. These receptors came from a man aged 25 to 45 who had recovered from COVID-19. Each CDR3 is given with its conserved first and last residue. Each record gives: J gene, V gene, D gene, clone size, CDR3 DNA, CDR3 protein. D genes are given only for firm matches. Where a row states a size, it is once, few, many or the class of an expanded clone; other rows omit it.

TRBJ2-2,TRBV2,-,-,TGTGCCAGCAGTGAAAGTGGGGGGGCAATCGGGGAGCTGTTTTTT,CASSESGGAIGELFF
TRBJ2-7,TRBV3-1/TRBV3-2,-,-,TGTGCCAGCAGCCAAGGGACTTCCTACGAGCAGTACTTC,CASSQGTSYEQYF
TRBJ1-4,TRBV5-1,-,-,TGCGCCAGCAGCTTGGCCGCAGACAGTGGTCTGTTTTTT,CASSLAADSGLFF
TRBJ2-1,TRBV6-5,-,-,TGTGCCAGCAGTTACGGGGGGACTTCCCTCAATGAGCAGTTCTTC,CASSYGGTSLNEQFF
TRBJ2-3,TRBV12-5,TRBD2,-,TGTGCTAGTGGTCCCAGGGGCGGGGGGAGCACAGATACGCAGTATTTT,CASGPRGGGSTDTQYF
TRBJ2-5,TRBV6-1,TRBD1,-,TGTGCCAGCAGTGAAGAGGCGGGACAGGGCAGCGAGACCCAGTACTTC,CASSEEAGQGSETQYF
TRBJ1-6,TRBV2,-,few,TGTGCCAGCACGGGCAGGGTAGGATCACCCCTCCACTTT,CASTGRVGSPLHF
TRBJ2-1,TRBV12-3/TRBV12-4,-,many,TGTGCCAGCAGAGGGGGAGAGTATGAGCAGTTCTTC,CASRGGEYEQFF
TRBJ1-5,TRBV11-2,-,-,TGTGCCAGCAGCTTAGATAGGGGTCAGCCCCAGCATTTT,CASSLDRGQPQHF
TRBJ2-4,TRBV18,-,-,TGTGCCAGCTCACCGGAGAAAAACGGGAACATTCAGTACTTC,CASSPEKNGNIQYF
TRBJ1-2,TRBV6-5,-,-,TGTGCCAGCAGTTACAGCCGCAGGAACTATGGCTACACCTTC,CASSYSRRNYGYTF
TRBJ1-3,TRBV6-1,-,-,TGTGCCAGCAGTGAAGAAGGGGGAACTTACTCGAGCTCTGGAAACACCATATATTTT,CASSEEGGTYSSSGNTIYF
TRBJ2-3,TRBV5-1,TRBD2,-,TGCGCCAGCAGGGGAAGACTAGCGGGGGCAGATACGCAGTATTTT,CASRGRLAGADTQYF
TRBJ1-5,TRBV6-5,TRBD1,few,TGTGCCAGCAGTCTGACAGGGCGCAATCAGCCCCAGCATTTT,CASSLTGRNQPQHF
TRBJ2-7,TRBV4-2,-,once,TGTGCCAGCAGCCAAGACGGGGAGGCTGGGGACGAGCAGTACTTC,CASSQDGEAGDEQYF
TRBJ2-2,TRBV6-4,-,-,TGTGCCAGCAGTGACGGGACAACGAACACCGGGGAGCTGTTTTTT,CASSDGTTNTGELFF
TRBJ2-3,TRBV5-1,-,-,TGCGCCAGCAGCTCGGCGCCGGGAGCGCGGTCAGATACGCAGTATTTT,CASSSAPGARSDTQYF